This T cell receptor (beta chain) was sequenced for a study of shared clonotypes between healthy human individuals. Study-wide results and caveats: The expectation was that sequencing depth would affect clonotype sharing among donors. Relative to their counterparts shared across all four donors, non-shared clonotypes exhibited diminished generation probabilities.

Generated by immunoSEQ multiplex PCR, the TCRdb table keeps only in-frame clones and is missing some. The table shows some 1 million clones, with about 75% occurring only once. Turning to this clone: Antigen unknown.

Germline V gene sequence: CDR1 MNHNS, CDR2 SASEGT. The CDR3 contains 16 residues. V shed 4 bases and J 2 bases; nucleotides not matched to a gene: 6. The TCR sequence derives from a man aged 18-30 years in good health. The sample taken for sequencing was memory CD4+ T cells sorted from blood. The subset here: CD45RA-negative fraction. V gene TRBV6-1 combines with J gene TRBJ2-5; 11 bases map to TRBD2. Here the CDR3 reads CASSASVAGGQETQYF. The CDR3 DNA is TGTGCCAGCAGTGCTTCGGTAGCGGGGGGGCAAGAGACCCAGTACTTC.